This TCR beta chain appears in the sequencing data of a study of response to subunit inactivated influenza vaccine listed by TCRdb under 2018. Regarding the study in general: To follow how T cells responded to a trivalent subunit inactivated influenza vaccine, the researchers relied on deep quantitative profiling of the T cell receptor repertoire.

The full study reports these points: The authors suggested that each seasonal influenza vaccination may recruit only a limited number of new T cells.

The CDR3 spans 15 residues, from the cysteine through the phenylalanine. Left in the record is the CDR3 DNA by itself, 45 bases read in frame from the first base. CDR1 and CDR2 were assigned from the germline V gene as MNHNS and SASEGT. Deletion took 6 bases off V and 1 base off J, with a span of 15 bases between the germline ends. Turning to this clonotype: What this receptor recognizes is not known. No much larger clone exists at a distance of one base, and base qualities are not known.

Library preparation employed RT-PCR. The run used an Illumina HiSeq 2500. TCRdb handled the public reads itself, with Q25 trimming in fastp and clone calling in MiXCR, and kept productive beta chains. Rows merge per CDR3 protein into single entries with the most common DNA and genes. The sample yields 550,000 to 800,000 distinct CDR3 sequences; more than 11% were counted once. The top ten hold 6.5% to 8.5% of the sample. This sequence originates from a man in his fifties or sixties who received an inactivated influenza vaccine. Donor details come from another sample of the same person, matched by shared clones. Sequenced here: PBMCs from blood, sampled around two weeks before vaccination. The rearranged segments are TRBV6-1 and TRBJ1-1; the D gene is perhaps TRBD1, from 5 matching bases. The DNA reads as follows: TGTGCCAGCAGCGAATGGGGCAGGGCGAACACTGAAGCTTTCTTT. Translated, this gives CASSEWGRANTEAFF.